These 11 T cell receptor beta chains were all obtained from the same sample, sequenced in a study of shared clonotypes between healthy human individuals. The assay was immunoSEQ multiplex PCR, and TCRdb's table has in-frame clones only and misses some. Of about a million clones listed, about three quarters are singletons. Sequenced sample: memory CD4+ T cells sorted from blood. The subset is: CD45RA-negative fraction. Receptors were obtained from a young man in good health.

The sample holds one count of this clone. The chain recombines TRBV19 with TRBJ1-2, with D maybe TRBD1 (6 bases). The CDR3 has 14 amino acids. Trimming took off 5 bases at V and 7 bases at J, with 17 bases between the two ends. Germline CDR1 LNHDA, CDR2 SQIVND (reference sequence). CDR3 sequence reads: CASSQQGIFGGYTF. DNA for the CDR3: TGTGCCAGTAGTCAACAGGGAATTTTTGGTGGCTACACCTTC.

The chain links TRBV6-1 to TRBJ1-2; weak D call: TRBD1 (5 bases). CDR1 is MNHNS and CDR2 is SASEGT in the germline V gene. Trimming removed 8 bases from V and 2 bases from J, with 15 bases in between. The CDR3 spans 14 residues. This CDR3 reads CASASGQGNYGYTF. CDR3 DNA: TGTGCCAGCGCGTCCGGGCAGGGCAACTATGGCTACACCTTC.

The genes are TRBV10-3 and TRBJ2-2, with D unclear. In germline, CDR1 is ENHRY, CDR2 SYGVKD. This CDR3 has 15 residues. V was clipped by 0 bases and J by 5 bases, with 10 bases between them. Here the CDR3 reads CAISESVLVTGELFF. The CDR3 DNA reads TGTGCCATCAGTGAGTCGGTGTTAGTTACCGGGGAGCTGTTTTTT.

The chain employs TRBV29-1 and TRBJ2-1; D perhaps matches TRBD1 (6 bases). V was shortened by 4 bases and J by 4 bases, with 20 bases between the two germline ends. CDR1 is SQVTM, CDR2 ANQGSEA, per germline. This CDR3 is built from 16 residues. The CDR3 coding sequence is TGCAGCGTTGGACAGGCATATACCCTTTCGTACAATGAGCAGTTCTTC. Its protein product is CSVGQAYTLSYNEQFF.

The rearrangement links TRBV2 to TRBJ2-5; TRBD1 aligns across 10 bases. The CDR3 has 14 residues. CDR1 is SNHLY and CDR2 is FYNNEI in the germline V gene. V trimming: 4 bases; J trimming: 4 bases; junction bases outside the gene matches: 3. The CDR3 sequence: CASSATGGRETQYF. CDR3 DNA: TGTGCCAGCAGTGCGACAGGGGGCAGAGAGACCCAGTACTTC.

The chain joins TRBV5-5 to TRBJ1-5; unclear D gene. V was trimmed by 2 bases and J by 3 bases, leaving 6 bases between them. The CDR3 is 13 amino acids. Germline CDR1 and CDR2: SGHKS and YYEKEE (reference sequence). Here the CDR3 DNA reads TGTGCCAGCAGCTTTGCGGACAATCAGCCCCAGCATTTT. Encoded protein: CASSFADNQPQHF.

Only one count was recorded for this clone. The rearrangement links TRBV9 to TRBJ2-1; a weak D match, TRBD1 (6 bases). The V end lost 0 bases, the J end lost 3 bases, and 13 bases lay between the germline ends. In germline, CDR1 is SGDLS, CDR2 YYNGEE. The CDR3 is 16 residues long. This CDR3 reads CASSVEVGGSYNEQFF. DNA of the CDR3: TGTGCCAGCAGCGTAGAGGTAGGGGGAAGCTACAATGAGCAGTTCTTC.

This clone was picked up one time. The J gene is TRBJ2-7, the V gene TRBV5-5, with 7 bases aligning to TRBD1. V gave up 0 bases and J gave up 9 bases; unmatched junction bases: 6. Germline-derived CDR1 and CDR2 are SGHKS and YYEKEE (reference sequence). The CDR3 consists of 13 residues. As DNA, the CDR3 is TGTGCCAGCAGCTTGGTAAGACAGGGAAGGCAGTACTTC. Encoded protein: CASSLVRQGRQYF.

This clone has a single count. This chain connects TRBV29-1 to TRBJ2-1, with unresolved D. The germline V gene encodes CDR1 SQVTM and CDR2 ANQGSEA. The V end was cut by 0 bases, the J end by 5 bases, with 17 bases between. The length of the CDR3 is 16 residues. CDR3 bases: TGCAGCGTTGAAGATACCCGGATGGTCCTGGACAATGAGCAGTTCTTC. This codes for CSVEDTRMVLDNEQFF.

The V and J genes are TRBV5-4 and TRBJ2-1; a weak D match, TRBD2 (6 bases). Germline V gene lookup returns CDR1 SGHNT and CDR2 YYREEE (reference sequence). The CDR3 is 16 amino acids. Trimming removed 1 base from V and 0 bases from J, with 11 bases in between. CDR3 sequence: CASSLSGLLSYNEQFF. The CDR3 region has the DNA TGTGCCAGCAGCTTGTCCGGACTACTCTCCTACAATGAGCAGTTCTTC.

This chain connects TRBV7-2 to TRBJ2-7; 12 bases align to TRBD2. J was trimmed by 0 bases and V by 5 bases; bases with no gene match: 2. Germline CDR1 SGHTA, CDR2 FQGNSA. CDR3 size: 15 residues. CDR3 in DNA: TGTGCCAGCAGCCCGACTAGCGGGAGCTCCTACGAGCAGTACTTC. It translates to CASSPTSGSSYEQYF.